Presented here are 27 T cell receptor beta chains from one specimen sequenced in a study of beta chain features in type 1 diabetes. The sequenced template was cDNA made from the entire isolated RNA. Sequencing was performed with immunoSEQ multiplex PCR; in TCRdb, only in-frame clones are kept and a portion is missing. The sample includes roughly 500,000 clones, 25% to 35% of them seen just once. Sequencing was carried out using naive CD4+ T cells from blood. These receptors were collected from a young man in good health.

This clone was seen only a few times. The chain's CDR3 is CASSPKLAGGSYEQYF. CDR3 coding DNA: TGTGCCAGCAGCCCTAAGCTAGCGGGAGGGTCCTACGAGCAGTACTTC. This sequence joins TRBV7-9 and TRBJ2-7; 12 nucleotides agree with TRBD2. Germline CDR1 and CDR2: SEHNR and FQNEAQ (reference sequence). V lost 5 bases to trimming and J lost 1 base; unmatched junction nucleotides: 6. The CDR3 extends over 16 amino acids.

This clone was seen only a few times. This rearrangement joins TRBV5-1 to TRBJ2-1; a possible D gene is TRBD2 (6 bases). The germline V and J ends were trimmed by 5 bases and 1 base, with 13 bases remaining between them. The germline V gene has CDR1 SGHRS and CDR2 YFSETQ. CDR3 size: 15 residues. This CDR3 is CASRGAGSSYNEQFF. Here the CDR3 DNA reads TGCGCCAGCAGGGGAGCGGGTTCATCCTACAATGAGCAGTTCTTC.

CDR3: CARQRSEQFF. The CDR3 nucleotides are TGTGCCAGACAACGAAGTGAACAGTTCTTC. The chain combines TRBV19 with TRBJ2-1; unclear D gene. Trimming removed 9 bases at V and 13 bases at J, with 13 bases between. Germline CDR1 and CDR2: LNHDA and SQIVND (reference sequence). This CDR3 is built from 10 residues.

This clone was detected a few times. The chain carries TRBV9 and TRBJ2-1, with a weak D call TRBD1 (7 bases). Trimming shortened V by 0 bases and J by 6 bases, and 13 bases separated the two germline ends. From germline, CDR1 is SGDLS and CDR2 YYNGEE. The CDR3 length is 15 residues. CDR3 in DNA: TGTGCCAGCAGCGTAGCGGAGGGACAGCTCAATGAGCAGTTCTTC. Protein product: CASSVAEGQLNEQFF. Variable domain in full (rest from reference TRBV9 and TRBJ2-1): DSGVTQTPKHLITATGQRVTLRCSPRSGDLSVYWYQQSLDQGLQFLIQYYNGEERAKGNILERFSAQQFPDLHSELNLSSLELGDSALYFCASSVAEGQLNEQFFGPGTRLTVL.

The chain is built from TRBV7-2 and TRBJ2-5; possible D gene TRBD2, 5 bases. The CDR3 runs to 16 residues. Germline lookup yields CDR1 SGHTA and CDR2 FQGNSA. V gave up 1 base and J gave up 3 bases, with 15 bases separating them. CDR3 DNA sequence: TGTGCCAGCAGCTTAGTATCCTCTTCGGGGAAAGAGACCCAGTACTTC. It translates to CASSLVSSSGKETQYF.

This chain connects TRBV18 to TRBJ2-7, with D uncertain. This CDR3 contains 13 residues. Trimming shortened V by 2 bases and J by 6 bases, and 11 bases separated the two germline ends. Per the germline V gene, CDR1 is KGHSH and CDR2 is LQKENI. This chain's CDR3 is CASSPLGALEQYF. The DNA for the CDR3 is TGTGCCAGCTCACCATTGGGCGCACTCGAGCAGTACTTC.

This chain joins TRBV30 and TRBJ1-4; D is ambiguous. This CDR3 comprises 13 residues. V dropped 3 bases and J dropped 6 bases, with 11 bases sitting between them. The germline V gene has CDR1 GTSNPN and CDR2 SVGIG (reference sequence). The DNA for the CDR3 is TGTGCCTGGAGCCTATTATCGGATGAAAAACTGTTTTTT. Its protein is CAWSLLSDEKLFF. The full variable domain, with the rest looked up from reference TRBV30 and TRBJ1-4, is SQTIHQWPATLVQPVGSPLSLECTVEGTSNPNLYWYRQAAGRGLQLLFYSVGIGQISSEVPQNLSASRPQDRQFILSSKKLLLSDSGFYLCAWSLLSDEKLFFGSGTQLSVL.

The chain recombines TRBV9 with TRBJ2-1, with 8 bases fitting TRBD2. The CDR3 extends over 14 amino acids. Germline CDR1 and CDR2: SGDLS and YYNGEE. V gave up 0 bases and J gave up 5 bases; unmatched junction bases: 1. This chain's CDR3 is CASSVAGGNNEQFF. CDR3 DNA: TGTGCCAGCAGCGTAGCGGGAGGGAACAATGAGCAGTTCTTC.

The chain links TRBV30 to TRBJ2-1, with 13 positions matching TRBD2. Trimming took 5 bases from V and 2 from J; bases not matched to a gene: 0. The CDR3 is 14 residues long. The germline V gene encodes CDR1 GTSNPN and CDR2 SVGIG (reference sequence). CDR3 sequence reads: CAWGLAGAYNEQFF. CDR3 sequence (DNA): TGTGCCTGGGGACTAGCGGGAGCCTACAATGAGCAGTTCTTC.

The J gene is TRBJ2-7, the V gene TRBV10-3; D not certain. The CDR3 contains 12 residues. V lost 3 bases and J 5 bases, leaving 8 bases between the germline ends. Germline-derived CDR1 and CDR2 are ENHRY and SYGVKD. The CDR3 sequence is CAISEGGHEQYF. The CDR3 nucleotides read TGTGCCATCAGTGAAGGTGGCCACGAGCAGTACTTC.

Comments on this clone: Other DNA sequences of this sample code for an identical CDR3. V gene TRBV30 combines with J gene TRBJ2-2; no definite D call. This CDR3 is built from 12 residues. Germline V gene data show CDR1 as GTSNPN and CDR2 as SVGIG (reference sequence). The V end was cut by 3 bases, the J end by 7 bases, with 9 bases between. CDR3 sequence reads: CAWSPNGGELFF. CDR3 DNA: TGTGCCTGGAGCCCTAACGGCGGGGAGCTGTTTTTT.

The chain uses TRBV6-6 and TRBJ2-3, with TRBD1 matching over 8 bases. Germline V lookup: CDR1 MNHNY, CDR2 SVGAGI (reference sequence). The CDR3 is 15 amino acids. The V and J ends lost 6 bases and 0 bases, in that order; junction bases with no gene match: 5. The CDR3 reads CASSGRGHSTDTQYF. CDR3 DNA sequence: TGTGCCAGCAGCGGCAGGGGGCATAGCACAGATACGCAGTATTTT.

The rearrangement joins TRBV7-2 to TRBJ2-1; D is tentatively TRBD1 or TRBD2 (5 bases each). The germline CDR1 and CDR2 sequences are SGHTA and FQGNSA. V dropped 5 bases and J dropped 1 base, with 24 bases sitting between them. This CDR3 has 19 residues. The CDR3 coding sequence is TGTGCCAGCAGCCTCCTAAGGAAGGGGACCCCTCTGTCCTACAATGAGCAGTTCTTC. It codes for CASSLLRKGTPLSYNEQFF.

A word on this clone: Its ends do not fully match the called genes, so a read error is possible. This sequence joins TRBV7-7 and TRBJ2-5; D may match TRBD1 or TRBD2 (6 bases each). This CDR3 region has 13 residues. The germline CDR1 and CDR2 sequences are SSHAT and FNYEAQ (reference sequence). The CDR3 coding sequence is TGTGCTAGCAGCAGTGACAGGTTGGGGGGCCAGTACTTC. Its protein is CASSSDRLGGQYF.

V gene TRBV7-2 combines with J gene TRBJ2-7, with D possibly TRBD1 on 6 matching bases. Germline V gene data show CDR1 as SGHTA and CDR2 as FQGNSA. V lost 5 bases and J 11 bases, leaving 19 bases between the germline ends. The CDR3 runs 13 residues. In nucleotides, the CDR3 is TGTGCCAGCAGCCAGGGGCTGGAGACGGCCGAGTACTTC. Encoded protein: CASSQGLETAEYF.

This clone was found a few times. The rearrangement uses TRBV7-6 and TRBJ2-7, with D hard to call. This CDR3 region has 14 residues. Germline loops: CDR1 SGHVS, CDR2 FNYEAQ. V gave up 1 base and J gave up 3 bases, with 10 bases separating them. The CDR3 is CASSLDSGYYEQYF. The CDR3 nucleotides read TGTGCCAGCAGCTTAGATTCAGGCTACTACGAGCAGTACTTC.

The chain recombines TRBV29-1 with TRBJ2-1, with D maybe TRBD2 (7 bases). CDR1 and CDR2 from the germline V gene are SQVTM and ANQGSEA. The V gene lost 3 bases and the J gene lost 2 bases, with 11 bases spanning the gap. The CDR3 loop spans 14 amino acids. CDR3 nucleotides: TGCAGCGTTGAGGGGAGGGACACCTACAATGAGCAGTTCTTC. This gives the protein CSVEGRDTYNEQFF.

The chain recombines TRBV7-9 with TRBJ2-7; 8 bases are shared with TRBD1. The CDR3 length is 15 residues. The junction had 6 bases not matched to a gene; V was cut back by 5 bases and J by 0 bases. Germline assignment: CDR1 SEHNR and CDR2 FQNEAQ (reference sequence). CDR3 nucleotide sequence: TGTGCCAGCAGCGTCTCCAGGGGGCGCTCCTACGAGCAGTACTTC. Protein sequence: CASSVSRGRSYEQYF.

The chain links TRBV4-3 to TRBJ2-3; D perhaps matches TRBD2 (5 bases). V was trimmed by 6 bases and J by 1 base, leaving 8 bases between them. The CDR3 consists of 13 residues. Germline V gives CDR1 LGHNA, CDR2 YSLEER. The CDR3 bases are TGCGCCAGCAGGGACTTACGCACAGATACGCAGTATTTT. This sequence encodes CASRDLRTDTQYF.

The chain combines TRBV7-8 with TRBJ2-7, with 8 bases matching TRBD1. CDR1 is SGHVS, CDR2 FQNEAQ, per germline. The CDR3 contains 13 residues. With 5 bases clipped from V and 4 bases from J, the junction kept 4 bases outside the gene matches. The CDR3 region is CASSPYRGYEQYF. In nucleotides, the CDR3 is TGTGCCAGCAGCCCCTACAGGGGGTACGAGCAGTACTTC. Full variable domain (outside the CDR3, taken from reference TRBV7-8 and TRBJ2-7): GAGVSQSPRYKVAKRGQDVALRCDPISGHVSLFWYQQALGQGPEFLTYFQNEAQLDKSGLPSDRFFAERPEGSVSTLKIQRTQQEDSAVYLCASSPYRGYEQYFGPGTRLTVT.

This clone was recorded a few times. The CDR3 bases are TGTGCCAGCAGCCAAGGTATGGCTGGCTACACCTTC. Amino acids: CASSQGMAGYTF. This sequence joins TRBV14 and TRBJ1-2; D uncertain. The V end lost 1 base, the J end lost 7 bases, and 7 bases lay between the germline ends. The V gene's germline CDR1 is SGHDN and CDR2 FVKESK. CDR3 length: 12 residues.

The chain recombines TRBV6-1 with TRBJ1-1; 8 nucleotides line up with TRBD1. This CDR3 has 13 residues. The J segment lost 6 bases and the V segment lost 7 bases, leaving 7 bases of the junction unmatched. Germline CDR1 and CDR2: MNHNS and SASEGT. The CDR3 region is CASTTDRAAEAFF. CDR3 DNA: TGTGCCAGCACTACGGACAGGGCCGCTGAAGCTTTCTTT.

The rearrangement uses TRBV6-6 and TRBJ2-2, with 12 positions matching TRBD2. Germline V gene lookup returns CDR1 MNHNY and CDR2 SVGAGI (reference sequence). With V trimmed by 7 bases and J by 5 bases, 2 bases remained unmatched. CDR3 length: 14 amino acids. The CDR3 bases are TGTGCCAGCACCGGGACTAGCGGGACCGGGGAGCTGTTTTTT. Residues: CASTGTSGTGELFF.

This clone was detected a few times. The rearrangement links TRBV7-3 to TRBJ2-1; possible D gene TRBD1, 5 bases. The germline V gene has CDR1 SGHTA and CDR2 FQGTGA. V lost 4 bases, J lost 1 base, and 11 bases lay in between. CDR3 length: 15 residues. This chain's CDR3 is CASSSWGSSYNEQFF. The CDR3 DNA reads TGTGCCAGCAGCTCCTGGGGCTCTTCCTACAATGAGCAGTTCTTC.

This clone was recorded a few times. The rearrangement uses TRBV18 and TRBJ2-7, with unresolved D. The germline V gene has CDR1 KGHSH and CDR2 LQKENI. This CDR3 is 12 amino acids long. Trimming removed 2 bases at V and 6 bases at J, with 8 bases between. CDR3 residues: CASSPWLGEQYF. For the CDR3, the DNA is TGTGCCAGCTCACCATGGCTAGGCGAGCAGTACTTC.

This clone showed up just a few times. The V and J genes are TRBV14 and TRBJ2-7, with 12 positions matching TRBD2. V dropped 2 bases and J dropped 4; count of bases not matched to a gene: 3. This CDR3 spans 15 amino acids. Germline V gene lookup returns CDR1 SGHDN and CDR2 FVKESK. In DNA, the CDR3 is TGTGCCAGCAGCCAAAGGACTAGCGGGATATACGAGCAGTACTTC. Its translation: CASSQRTSGIYEQYF.

The gene calls are TRBV15 and TRBJ2-3; D is ambiguous. The CDR3 extends over 15 amino acids. Per the germline V gene, CDR1 is LNHNV and CDR2 is YYDKDF (reference sequence). V was clipped by 0 bases and J by 1 base, with 8 bases between them. The CDR3 DNA follows: TGTGCCACCAGCAGAGATGCGAGCGGCACAGATACGCAGTATTTT. Encoded protein: CATSRDASGTDTQYF.